This T cell receptor beta chain was retrieved from a study of CD8+ T cells in alopecia areata (dated by TCRdb to between 2018 and 2020). For the wider study: The treated patients took part in an open-label pilot trial in which moderate-to-severe alopecia areata was treated with oral tofacitinib at 5 to 10 mg twice daily. Clonality in the scalp was compared among normal scalp (n=4), patchy alopecia areata scalp (n=8), and alopecia totalis/universalis scalp (n=8). On the human side, TCRbeta sequencing was run on scalp tissue and on sorted CD4+ and CD8+ peripheral blood T cells from healthy controls and from alopecia areata patients with either patchy or totalis/universalis disease. immunoSEQ multiplex PCR using 35 Vbeta forward primers and 13 Jbeta reverse primers was used to amplify TCRbeta CDR3 regions. The RNA source kit depended on sample type: the PAXgene miRNA kit for fixed scalp, the miRNeasy kit for PBMCs, and the RNeasy kit for mouse skin. Tofacitinib was administered for 6 to 18 months, and 6 months of follow-up off drug were then conducted to assess delayed response and recurrence. For the treated patients, the SALT score, which quantifies what percentage of scalp surface area is affected, served as the measure of disease severity. Biopsies were taken from tofacitinib-treated patients at baseline and at 4 and 24 weeks of treatment, and a later scalp biopsy was taken in several of the tofacitinib-treated patients. High-throughput TCRbeta sequencing was used to examine T cell clonal expansion in alopecia areata in both the C3H/HeJ mouse model and human patients.

The paper's findings and limits, for the study overall: During tofacitinib treatment, many expanded lesional clones stuck around in both scalp and blood, and this persistence may partly explain why relapse happens after treatment is stopped. The treated cohort was small, with a single nonresponder, so links between baseline CD8+ expansion and response need larger studies. Compared with normal scalp, lesional scalp had higher clonality and more expanded CD8+ clones, particularly in alopecia totalis/universalis, a pattern that suggests antigenic drive. Scalp clonality and the number of expanded CD8+ clones among the top 100 scalp clones were significantly decreased by tofacitinib. Unlike mouse skin, which is dominated by gammadelta T cells, normal human skin has resident alphabeta T cells that are also sequenced, and this complicates analysis of the scalp TCR repertoire. Shared TCR sequences between patients were less evident than in mice, which may be partly attributable to HLA diversity in the patient population.

The library was obtained by the immunoSEQ multiplex PCR assay. For TCR sequencing, RNA was extracted from every sample and reverse transcribed into cDNA to serve as template. SuperScript III was used for first-strand cDNA synthesis, primed with a 2:1 mix of oligo-dT and random hexamers. A synthetic immune receptor repertoire was used to gauge amplification bias, and whatever bias remained was removed computationally. As for how the authors treated the data: After raw reads were preprocessed to remove errors, the CDR3 was defined following IMGT conventions as running from the conserved cysteine to phenylalanine. Clonality was calculated as 1 minus Shannon entropy normalized by log2 of the number of productive unique TCRs. CD4 or CD8 identity of scalp clones was inferred by cross-referencing scalp TCRbeta sequences with sorted blood CD4 and CD8 repertoires. As stored in TCRdb, this immuneACCESS dataset retains in-frame rearrangements with V and J assigned. A fraction of the clones does not appear; measured against another copy, unresolved V genes explain less than half of the discrepancy, and the remainder lacks a known reason. The DNA was the basis for D and trimming; V, J and clone size are from that table. In all, the sample holds some 200,000 clones, and 45% to 75% of those were seen once. The ten largest make up 3% to 4% of the sample.

With respect to this clone: The clone's antigen remains unknown. One base away there is no much larger clone; base qualities are not given.

Explained via the paper, the time point label denotes: roughly 27 days on oral tofacitinib. This specimen's treatment or condition label, interpreted: oral pan-JAK inhibitor, 5-10 mg twice daily. Lesional scalp punch biopsies and peripheral blood were collected from alopecia areata patients. PBMCs were separated by density centrifugation and stained for CD3, CD4 and CD8, after which CD4+ and CD8+ T cells were sorted on a FACSAria. From the cysteine up to the phenylalanine, the CDR3 has a length of 13 residues. Only the CDR3 region is kept as DNA, spanning 39 bases read in frame from base 1. CDR1 and CDR2 (GTSNPN, SVGIG) derive from the germline V gene (reference sequence). The V and J ends are trimmed by 4 bases and 0 bases, leaving 9 bases between them.

This sequence was found in a human donor with alopecia areata. Specimen: CD4+ T cells sorted from blood, collected at week 4, from a patient treated with tofacitinib. The sequence joins TRBV30 to TRBJ2-5, with the D call perhaps TRBD1 or TRBD2, each one matching 5 bases. The CDR3 region: CAWTRGYQETQYF. At the DNA level, the sequence is TGTGCCTGGACACGGGGCTACCAAGAGACCCAGTACTTC.